Sequencing of this TCR beta chain was carried out in a study of cytomegalovirus exposure and HLA in healthy donors. It was with 60 Vbeta and 13 Jbeta primers that the PCR ran. Assay: immunoSEQ multiplex PCR; the TCRdb copy retains only in-frame clones and omits some. This sample has some 98,000 clones; about four fifths occur once, and the top ten carry 9.5% to 13%. J lost 8 bases, V lost 7 bases, and 13 bases had no gene match. CDR3 length: 14 residues. Germline CDR1 is MDHEN and CDR2 is SYDVKM. Source material: PBMCs. This clonotype was obtained from a man in his late teens or twenties in good health and CMV-seropositive. The V gene is TRBV28, the J gene TRBJ1-1; 7 positions match TRBD1. The CDR3 nucleotides read TGTGCCAGCACCAGTGAGGTCAGGGGGATCGAAGCTTTCTTT. Encoded protein: CASTSEVRGIEAFF. The full variable domain, its missing parts supplied by reference TRBV28 and TRBJ1-1, is DVKVTQSSRYLVKRTGEKVFLECVQDMDHENMFWYRQDPGLGLRLIYFSYDVKMKEKGDIPEGYSVSREKKERFSLILESASTNQTSMYLCASTSEVRGIEAFFGQGTRLTVV.